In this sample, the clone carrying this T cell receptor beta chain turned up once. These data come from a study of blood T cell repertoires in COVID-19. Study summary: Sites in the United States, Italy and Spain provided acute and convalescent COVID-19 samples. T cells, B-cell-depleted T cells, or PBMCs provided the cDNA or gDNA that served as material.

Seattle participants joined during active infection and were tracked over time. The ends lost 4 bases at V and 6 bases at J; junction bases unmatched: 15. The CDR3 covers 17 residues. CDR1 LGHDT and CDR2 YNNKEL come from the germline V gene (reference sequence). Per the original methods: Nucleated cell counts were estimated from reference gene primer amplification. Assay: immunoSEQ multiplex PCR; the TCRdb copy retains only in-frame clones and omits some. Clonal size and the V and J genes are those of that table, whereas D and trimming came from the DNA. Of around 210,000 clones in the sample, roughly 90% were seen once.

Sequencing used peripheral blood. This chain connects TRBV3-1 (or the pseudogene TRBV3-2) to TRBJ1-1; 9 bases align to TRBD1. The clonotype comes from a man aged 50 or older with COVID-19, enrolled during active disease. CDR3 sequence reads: CASSRLGGQGSIAEAFF. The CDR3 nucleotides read TGTGCCAGCAGCCGCCTAGGGGGACAGGGAAGTATCGCTGAAGCTTTCTTT.